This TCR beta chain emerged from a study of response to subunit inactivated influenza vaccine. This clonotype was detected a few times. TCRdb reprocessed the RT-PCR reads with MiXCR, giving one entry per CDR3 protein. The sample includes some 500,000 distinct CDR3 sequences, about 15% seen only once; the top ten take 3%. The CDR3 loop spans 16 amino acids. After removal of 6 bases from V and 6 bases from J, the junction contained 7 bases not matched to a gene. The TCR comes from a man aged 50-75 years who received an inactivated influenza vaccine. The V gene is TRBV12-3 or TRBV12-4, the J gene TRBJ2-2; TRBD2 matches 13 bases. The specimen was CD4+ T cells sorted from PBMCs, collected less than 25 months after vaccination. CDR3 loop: CASRTSGRAFAGELFF. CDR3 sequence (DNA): TGTGCCAGCAGAACTAGCGGGAGGGCCTTCGCCGGGGAGCTGTTTTTT.